This T cell receptor beta chain was sequenced for a study of cytomegalovirus exposure and HLA in healthy donors. Study-wide points: A reported reduction in N-insertions relative to the roughly 710-donor mean was seen in an Asian-associated ancestry cluster in a later analysis.

This clone was recorded once. Its target is not known. With 6 bases removed from V and 0 bases from J, the gap between germline ends came to 15 bases. The CDR3 is made up of 16 amino acids. The germline V gene has CDR1 MDHEN and CDR2 SYDVKM. Primers for the PCR totalled 60 Vbeta and 13 Jbeta. This table comes from immunoSEQ multiplex PCR, and its TCRdb copy is limited to in-frame clones, with some not included. The data show about 140,000 clones, with around four fifths seen just once and around 2% held by the top ten. This TCR derives from a woman aged 40-49 years in good health and CMV-seronegative. The chain uses TRBV28 and TRBJ1-5; tentative D call: TRBD1 (5 bases). The specimen was PBMCs. The CDR3 DNA follows: TGTGCCAGCAGCGCCCTAAGGGGCATTAGCAATCAGCCCCAGCATTTT. This codes for CASSALRGISNQPQHF.